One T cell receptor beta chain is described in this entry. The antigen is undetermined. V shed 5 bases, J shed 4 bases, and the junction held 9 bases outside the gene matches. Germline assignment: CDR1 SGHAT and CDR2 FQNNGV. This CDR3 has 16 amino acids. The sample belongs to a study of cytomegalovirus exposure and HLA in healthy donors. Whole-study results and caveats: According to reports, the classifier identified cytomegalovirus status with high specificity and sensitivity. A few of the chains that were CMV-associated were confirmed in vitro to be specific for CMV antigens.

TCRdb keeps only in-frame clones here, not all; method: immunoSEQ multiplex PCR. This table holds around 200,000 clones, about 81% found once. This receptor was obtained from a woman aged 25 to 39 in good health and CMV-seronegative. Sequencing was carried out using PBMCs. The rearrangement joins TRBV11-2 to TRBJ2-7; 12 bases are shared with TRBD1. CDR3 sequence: CASSVAGTGGRYEQYF. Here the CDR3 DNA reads TGTGCCAGCAGCGTGGCCGGGACAGGGGGCAGATACGAGCAGTACTTC. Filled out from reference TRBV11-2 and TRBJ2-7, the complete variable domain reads EAGVAQSPRYKIIEKRQSVAFWCNPISGHATLYWYQQILGQGPKLLIQFQNNGVVDDSQLPKDRFSAERLKGVDSTLKIQPAKLEDSAVYLCASSVAGTGGRYEQYFGPGTRLTVT.